The 27 T cell receptor beta chains in this list originate from one sample, sequenced in a study of identical twins. Each CDR3 protein gets one entry after TCRdb re-called the 5' RACE reads with MiXCR. Among 470,000 or so distinct CDR3 sequences listed, 20% to 25% were seen once. The data were also submitted as part of a second study, on T cells expressing NK-cell markers.

Sequenced material: CD4+ T cells sorted from blood. All receptors derive from a woman aged 18-35 years in good health.

This chain joins TRBV7-2 and TRBJ2-5; D is ambiguous. Germline CDR1 reads SGHTA; CDR2 reads FQGNSA. The V gene lost 0 bases and the J gene lost 0 bases, with 2 bases spanning the gap. CDR3 length: 13 residues. For the CDR3, the DNA is TGTGCCAGCAGCTTAGCTAACCAAGAGACCCAGTACTTC. Amino acids: CASSLANQETQYF.

The gene calls are TRBV7-9 and TRBJ2-1, with D uncertain. The length of the CDR3 is 11 residues. CDR1 SEHNR and CDR2 FQNEAQ come from the germline V gene (reference sequence). As DNA, the CDR3 is TGTGCGCCGGGTGGGGAAAATGAGCAGTTCTTC. It encodes CAPGGENEQFF. Full variable domain (rest looked up from reference TRBV7-9 and TRBJ2-1): DTGVSQNPRHKITKRGQNVTFRCDPISEHNRLYWYRQTLGQGPEFLTYFQNEAQLEKSRLLSDRFSAERPKGSFSTLEIQRTEQGDSAMYLCAPGGENEQFFGPGTRLTVL.

The rearrangement joins TRBV28 to TRBJ1-2; 7 bases agree with TRBD1. CDR1 is MDHEN and CDR2 is SYDVKM in the germline V gene. With V trimmed by 4 bases and J by 5 bases, 7 bases remained unmatched. The CDR3 is made up of 14 amino acids. The chain's CDR3 is CASSYPDRVYGYTF. CDR3 DNA sequence: TGTGCCAGCAGTTACCCAGACAGGGTGTATGGCTACACCTTC.

This clonotype was seen more than once but under ten times. This sequence joins TRBV20-1 and TRBJ2-5, with 9 bases identical to TRBD2. There are 12 residues in the CDR3. Germline lookup yields CDR1 DFQATT and CDR2 SNEGSKA (reference sequence). J gave up 8 bases and V 4 bases, and 5 bases lay outside the gene matches. For the CDR3, the DNA is TGCAGTGCTAATTTAGCGGGAGTTACCCAGTACTTC. It yields the protein CSANLAGVTQYF.

Concerning this clonotype itself: A read error may produce the germline difference seen at one junction end. V and J are TRBV20-1 and TRBJ2-1, with unresolved D. Germline V gene lookup returns CDR1 DFQATT and CDR2 SNEGSKA (reference sequence). The CDR3 totals 15 residues. The CDR3 spells CSAIINRRVYNEQLF. The CDR3 DNA reads as TGCAGTGCTATCATTAACCGGAGAGTATACAATGAGCAGCTCTTC.

The rearrangement links TRBV7-2 to TRBJ2-3, with D unresolved. CDR3 length: 14 amino acids. Trimming pared 2 bases from V and 4 bases from J, leaving 10 bases between. Germline V CDR1 and CDR2: SGHTA, FQGNSA. CDR3 amino acids: CASSLSPQADTQYF. Here the CDR3 DNA reads TGTGCCAGCAGCTTAAGTCCTCAGGCAGATACGCAGTATTTT.

The V and J genes are TRBV6-1 and TRBJ2-3; TRBD2 matches at 10 bases. The CDR3 loop spans 16 amino acids. In germline, CDR1 is MNHNS, CDR2 SASEGT. V was clipped by 6 bases and J by 0 bases; unmatched bases: 6. CDR3 in DNA: TGTGCCAGCAGAGAACGACTAGCGGGTAGCACAGATACGCAGTATTTT. Translated: CASRERLAGSTDTQYF.

CDR3 in DNA: TGCAGTGCTAGTTCGCGTAAAGGACAGGGATACAATGAGCAGTTCTTC. Translation: CSASSRKGQGYNEQFF. The V call is TRBV20-1, the J call TRBJ2-1; 8 bases are shared with TRBD1. From germline, CDR1 is DFQATT and CDR2 SNEGSKA (reference sequence). The CDR3 has 16 residues. V dropped 3 bases and J dropped 4; count of bases not matched to a gene: 11.

This clonotype occurred a few times. The chain is built from TRBV10-1 and TRBJ2-7, with 7 positions matching TRBD1. This CDR3 is built from 14 residues. CDR1 is WNHNN, CDR2 SYGVQD, per germline (reference sequence). Unmatched junction bases numbered 6, after V lost 5 bases and J lost 2 bases. The chain's CDR3 is CASSTKDRPYEQYF. DNA of the CDR3: TGCGCCAGCAGTACCAAGGACAGGCCCTACGAGCAGTACTTC.

This clonotype was counted a few times. CDR3 sequence: CSARLTGEGTEAFF. CDR3 in DNA: TGCAGTGCTAGGCTGACAGGGGAAGGGACTGAAGCTTTCTTT. J is TRBJ1-1 and V is TRBV20-1; 8 nucleotides line up with TRBD1. The CDR3 totals 14 residues. The J segment lost 5 bases and the V segment lost 3 bases, leaving 8 bases of the junction unmatched. The germline gives CDR1 DFQATT, CDR2 SNEGSKA (reference sequence).

The chain links TRBV9 to TRBJ2-7; D might be TRBD2 (5 bases). Deletions cut 3 bases from V and 4 bases from J, with 17 bases between. CDR3 length equals 15 residues. Germline V gene data show CDR1 as SGDLS and CDR2 as YYNGEE. CDR3 region: CASSEGSSRAYEQYF. The CDR3 DNA follows: TGTGCCAGCAGCGAAGGGAGTTCCCGGGCTTACGAGCAGTACTTC.

This clonotype showed up just a few times. The J gene is TRBJ2-5, the V gene TRBV20-1; 11 nucleotides line up with TRBD2. There are 15 residues in the CDR3. Germline CDR1 is DFQATT and CDR2 is SNEGSKA (reference sequence). Trimming took 5 bases from V and 4 from J; bases not matched to a gene: 9. DNA for the CDR3: TGCAGTGCTGGGCGGACTAGCGGGTATCGAGAGACCCAGTACTTC. The encoded protein is CSAGRTSGYRETQYF.

This clonotype was detected a few times. V gene TRBV5-1 combines with J gene TRBJ2-5; possible D gene TRBD1, 6 bases. The germline V gene encodes CDR1 SGHRS and CDR2 YFSETQ. V lost 4 bases, J lost 5 bases, and 21 bases lay in between. CDR3 size: 16 residues. CDR3 in amino acids: CASSPGQQRYAETQYF. In DNA, the CDR3 is TGCGCCAGCAGCCCTGGACAGCAAAGATACGCTGAGACCCAGTACTTC.

This clonotype turned up a few times. The chain couples TRBV7-3 to TRBJ2-5; TRBD1 might be the D (6 bases). CDR3 size: 13 residues. The germline CDR1 and CDR2 sequences are SGHTA and FQGTGA. Trimming took off 7 bases at V and 2 bases at J, with 11 bases between the two ends. CDR3 DNA sequence: TGTGCCAGCACCCGAAGGGGGCAAGAGACCCAGTACTTC. Translation gives CASTRRGQETQYF.

The genes are TRBV12-3 or TRBV12-4 and TRBJ2-7; D unclear. V lost 6 bases and J 2 bases, leaving 14 bases between the germline ends. This CDR3 is built from 14 residues. The CDR3 loop is CASSSTGLTYEQYF. The CDR3 DNA reads as TGTGCCAGCAGCTCTACGGGCCTAACCTACGAGCAGTACTTC.

This clonotype was counted between two and nine times. The chain is built from TRBV7-2 and TRBJ2-1, with TRBD2 identical over 7 bases. The CDR3 contains 16 residues. Germline V lookup: CDR1 SGHTA, CDR2 FQGNSA. With 2 bases clipped from V and 7 bases from J, the junction kept 11 bases outside the gene matches. The CDR3 loop is CASSLYPGGLTNEQFF. Here the CDR3 DNA reads TGTGCCAGCAGCTTATATCCGGGAGGATTAACGAATGAGCAGTTCTTC.

The chain employs TRBV11-1 and TRBJ2-1, with unresolved D. Germline assignment: CDR1 SGHAT and CDR2 FQDESV (reference sequence). The length of the CDR3 is 13 residues. V lost 3 bases, J lost 7 bases, and 10 bases lay in between. DNA of the CDR3: TGTGCCAGCAGCTTCCTTTATGGGAATGAGCAGTTCTTC. Its translation is CASSFLYGNEQFF.

This clonotype was seen ten or more times. This rearrangement joins TRBV5-1 to TRBJ2-4, with TRBD1 as a possible D gene (6 bases). The V end was cut by 2 bases, the J end by 7 bases, with 10 bases between. This CDR3 has 13 residues. From germline, CDR1 is SGHRS and CDR2 YFSETQ. CDR3 in DNA: TGCGCCAGCAGCTTACAGGGCGACAACATTCAGTACTTC. Translating it yields CASSLQGDNIQYF.

The rearrangement links TRBV4-3 to TRBJ2-1, with D uncertain. Germline assignment: CDR1 LGHNA and CDR2 YSLEER. Trimming shortened V by 1 base and J by 10 bases, and 20 bases separated the two germline ends. This CDR3 is 16 amino acids long. The CDR3 DNA sequence: TGCGCCAGCAGCCAAGTTGGGCCCCCCGTAGAGGTCGAGCAGTTCTTC. This encodes CASSQVGPPVEVEQFF.

The V call is TRBV20-1, the J call TRBJ2-5; D may be TRBD2 (6 bases). Germline V CDR1 and CDR2: DFQATT, SNEGSKA (reference sequence). The germline V and J ends were trimmed by 7 bases and 2 bases, with 11 bases remaining between them. This CDR3 has 12 amino acids. The CDR3 reads CSVGTSQETQYF. In DNA form, the CDR3 reads TGCAGTGTGGGGACTTCTCAAGAGACCCAGTACTTC.

This clonotype was found many times. The V and J genes are TRBV12-3 or TRBV12-4 and TRBJ2-1; tentative D call: TRBD2 (5 bases). The CDR3 is made up of 16 amino acids. V gave up 3 bases and J gave up 0 bases, with 12 bases separating them. The CDR3 nucleotides read TGTGCCAGCAGTTTCGCAGCGGTTTCCTCCTACAATGAGCAGTTCTTC. It codes for CASSFAAVSSYNEQFF.

The sample holds a few counts of this clonotype. The chain couples TRBV20-1 to TRBJ1-1, with unresolved D. Trimming pared 8 bases from V and 2 bases from J, leaving 9 bases between. This CDR3 is built from 11 residues. The germline V gene has CDR1 DFQATT and CDR2 SNEGSKA (reference sequence). For the CDR3, the DNA is TGCAGTACCACAACCAACACTGAAGCTTTCTTT. This encodes CSTTTNTEAFF.

This clonotype was recorded a few times. The chain is built from TRBV12-3 or TRBV12-4 and TRBJ2-3; 8 nucleotides line up with TRBD2. The CDR3 sequence is 15 residues long. The ends lost 6 bases at V and 4 bases at J; junction bases unmatched: 9. The CDR3, as DNA: TGTGCCAGCAGATCGACTAGCGATTGGTCAGATACGCAGTATTTT. Translation gives CASRSTSDWSDTQYF.

A few counts support this clonotype. The chain couples TRBV4-3 to TRBJ2-3; TRBD1 or TRBD2 may be the D gene (5 bases each). The CDR3 is 15 residues long. V lost 4 bases, J lost 6 bases, and 17 bases lay in between. Germline CDR1 and CDR2: LGHNA and YSLEER. The chain's CDR3 is CASSRRFGWGDTQYF. CDR3 in DNA: TGCGCCAGCAGCCGCCGCTTCGGTTGGGGGGATACGCAGTATTTT.

The rearrangement links TRBV7-2 to TRBJ2-1; D not resolved. The V and J ends lost 4 bases and 8 bases respectively, with 9 bases between them. The germline CDR1 and CDR2 sequences are SGHTA and FQGNSA. This CDR3 has 12 residues. The CDR3 protein is CASSWNSYEQFF. The CDR3 coding sequence is TGTGCCAGCAGCTGGAACTCCTATGAGCAGTTCTTC.

This clonotype has more than one count but fewer than ten. The chain recombines TRBV3-1 with TRBJ2-3, with D unresolved. Trimming shortened V by 0 bases and J by 5 bases, and 12 bases separated the two germline ends. Per germline, CDR1 LGHDT and CDR2 YNNKEL (reference sequence). This CDR3 contains 15 residues. The chain's CDR3 is CASSQELMRGDTQYF. The CDR3 region has the DNA TGTGCCAGCAGCCAAGAACTAATGCGAGGAGATACGCAGTATTTT.

V and J are TRBV7-2 and TRBJ2-2, with a possible D match to TRBD2 (5 bases). V dropped 0 bases and J dropped 0 bases, with 14 bases sitting between them. This CDR3 spans 18 amino acids. CDR1 and CDR2 (germline): SGHTA, FQGNSA. In nucleotides, the CDR3 is TGTGCCAGCAGCTTAGCTCCTGGGAGAGCTTCGAACACCGGGGAGCTGTTTTTT. This codes for CASSLAPGRASNTGELFF.